This T cell receptor (beta chain) emerged from a study of cytomegalovirus exposure and HLA in healthy donors. The donors comprised healthy bone marrow donors. Germline lookup yields CDR1 SNHLY and CDR2 FYNNEI. The CDR3 has 14 amino acids. V gave up 3 bases and J gave up 2 bases, with 9 bases separating them. Overall study findings and caveats: Sequencing likely generated an artifact that appeared as a cluster of highly shared sequence variants. Equally common other TCR beta chains were less clonally expanded than HLA-associated ones, a later analysis found.

With respect to this clone: Its antigen is undetermined.

Primers for the PCR totalled 60 Vbeta and 13 Jbeta. The assay was immunoSEQ multiplex PCR, and TCRdb's table has in-frame clones only and misses some. The table records 130,000 or so clones, around 80% of them present only once. This rearrangement joins TRBV2 to TRBJ2-3; D may be TRBD2 (5 bases). The sequence came from a man aged 25-45 years in good health and CMV-seronegative. The sequencing input was PBMCs. The CDR3 loop is CASSEGAVTDTQYF. CDR3 in DNA: TGTGCCAGCAGTGAGGGAGCTGTCACAGATACGCAGTATTTT.